This T cell receptor (beta chain) came from a study of neurological immune-mediated disorders. There are 17 residues in the CDR3. Trimming removed 6 bases at V and 4 bases at J, with 24 bases between. Germline-derived CDR1 and CDR2 are SEHNR and FQNEAQ (reference sequence). In TCRdb, the 5' RACE reads were re-called with MiXCR into one record per CDR3 protein. The sample yields 20,000 to 25,000 distinct CDR3 sequences, around 6% seen once. The table lists this clonotype with many counts. The sorted libraries were prepared using more than 850,000 CD4+ or CD8+ T cells that had themselves been sorted. This receptor was taken from a man aged 18 to 35 in good health. This chain connects TRBV7-9 to TRBJ1-1; no clear D. Input material: CD8+ T cells from blood. The CDR3 spells CASRFVGRGSSSTEAFF. The CDR3 coding sequence is TGTGCCAGCAGGTTTGTTGGACGCGGGAGCTCGTCCACTGAAGCTTTCTTT. Drawing the rest from reference TRBV7-9 and TRBJ1-1, the complete variable domain is DTGVSQNPRHKITKRGQNVTFRCDPISEHNRLYWYRQTLGQGPEFLTYFQNEAQLEKSRLLSDRFSAERPKGSFSTLEIQRTEQGDSAMYLCASRFVGRGSSSTEAFFGQGTRLTVV.